This T cell receptor (beta chain) was observed in a study of shared clonotypes between healthy human individuals. Regarding the study as a whole: All-four-donor shared clonotypes had higher generation probabilities than non-shared clonotypes did.

The data were produced by immunoSEQ multiplex PCR, yet TCRdb's version contains in-frame clones alone and is incomplete. The sample lists about 1.4 million clones, around 97% occurring once. As regards this clone: Its antigen is not known.

V was pared by 0 bases and J by 4 bases, with 7 bases between. The CDR3 is made up of 14 amino acids. CDR1 is LNHNV, CDR2 YYDKDF, per germline (reference sequence). Input material: naive CD4+ T cells sorted from blood. Subset given: CD45RA+ positively selected. The rearrangement uses TRBV15 and TRBJ1-5, with D unresolved. The source is a young man in good health. The CDR3 spells CATSRDSGNQPQHF. Written as DNA, the CDR3 is TGTGCCACCAGCAGAGATTCTGGAAATCAGCCCCAGCATTTT. The whole variable domain, remainder taken from reference TRBV15 and TRBJ1-5, is DAMVIQNPRYQVTQFGKPVTLSCSQTLNHNVMYWYQQKSSQAPKLLFHYYDKDFNNEADTPDNFQSRRPNTSFCFLDIRSPGLGDTAMYLCATSRDSGNQPQHFGDGTRLSIL.